This T cell receptor beta chain is from a study of CD8 T cells in ankylosing spondylitis. Study-wide points: Characteristic, it appeared, of ankylosing spondylitis blood was a TCR beta motif of 7 or 8 highly homologous variants.

Details on this clonotype: Its target is unknown.

TCRdb fed the 5' RACE reads into MiXCR, producing one record per CDR3 protein. The sample includes fewer than 650,000 distinct CDR3 sequences, roughly 13% of them seen just once. The CDR3 is made up of 14 amino acids. Per germline, CDR1 DFQATT and CDR2 SNEGSKA (reference sequence). With V trimmed by 6 bases and J by 1 base, 9 bases remained unmatched. The chain uses TRBV20-1 and TRBJ2-7; 7 bases fit TRBD2. The sequence came from a male donor with ankylosing spondylitis. The specimen was blood, either unsorted or a sorted T cell fraction (not recorded which). The CDR3 nucleotides are TGCAGTGCGACTACTAGCGAGGAATCCTACGAGCAGTACTTC. The encoded protein is CSATTSEESYEQYF.